Shown below are 17 T cell receptor beta chains from a single sample sequenced in a study of T cell changes during pregnancy in multiple sclerosis. The data were produced by immunoSEQ multiplex PCR, yet TCRdb's version contains in-frame clones alone and is incomplete. The sample records roughly 48,000 clones, 85% to 95% being singletons. The sequencing used CD4+ T cells from peripheral blood mononuclear cells, collected in the second trimester of pregnancy. The source is a female donor in good health, enrolled as a control in a pregnancy study.

This chain links TRBV7-2 with TRBJ2-3; TRBD1 matches at 11 bases. Looked up from germline, CDR1 is SGHTA and CDR2 is FQGNSA. The CDR3 is 16 amino acids. Losses at the gene ends were 4 bases for V and 4 bases for J; bases not matched to a gene: 7. The CDR3 sequence is CASSYRTGGYADTQYF. The DNA for the CDR3 is TGTGCCAGCAGCTACAGGACAGGGGGCTACGCAGATACGCAGTATTTT.

The chain carries TRBV27 and TRBJ2-5, with TRBD2 as a possible D gene (6 bases). V lost 11 bases to trimming and J lost 4 bases, with 14 bases between them. Germline V gene lookup returns CDR1 MNHEY and CDR2 SMNVEV (reference sequence). The CDR3 totals 12 residues. CDR3 protein: CASRGTGETQYF. The CDR3, as DNA: TGTGCCTCGCGCGGGACCGGAGAGACCCAGTACTTC.

The V and J genes are TRBV7-3 and TRBJ2-3; D is perhaps TRBD2 (6 bases). CDR3 length: 17 amino acids. Per germline, CDR1 SGHTA and CDR2 FQGTGA. Trimming took 5 bases from V and 5 from J, leaving 23 bases between them. The CDR3 region has the DNA TGTGCCAGCAGCAAAGGACCGGGACTCCGCCCTTTAGATACGCAGTATTTT. Protein sequence: CASSKGPGLRPLDTQYF.

The chain carries TRBV28 and TRBJ1-2; D is uncertain. Germline assignment: CDR1 MDHEN and CDR2 SYDVKM. V shed 1 base and J shed 8 bases, with 5 bases lying between them. CDR3 length: 11 amino acids. CDR3 DNA sequence: TGTGCCAGCAGTTTATCTGTGGGCTACACCTTC. This sequence encodes CASSLSVGYTF.

V and J are TRBV11-3 and TRBJ2-1; D possibly corresponds to TRBD2 (6 bases). CDR1 and CDR2 from the germline V gene are SGHNT and YENEEA. The ends were cut back, 8 bases at V and 7 bases at J, with 15 bases in the middle. This CDR3 is built from 13 residues. The CDR3 DNA reads as TGTGCCAGCTCTCGACCGGGGAGGAATGAGCAGTTCTTC. Residues: CASSRPGRNEQFF.

V usage is TRBV4-2 and J usage is TRBJ2-5; 15 bases are a match to TRBD2. This CDR3 has 15 amino acids. Trimming removed 4 bases from V and 5 bases from J; junction bases left unmatched: 2. In germline, CDR1 is LGHNA, CDR2 YNFKEQ. CDR3 amino acids: CASSLGTSGRETQYF. DNA of the CDR3: TGTGCCAGCAGCCTCGGGACTAGCGGGAGGGAGACCCAGTACTTC.

This sequence joins TRBV5-4 and TRBJ2-3; no clear D gene. This CDR3 has 15 amino acids. The germline V and J ends were trimmed by 1 base and 0 bases, with 9 bases remaining between them. Germline V gene lookup returns CDR1 SGHNT and CDR2 YYREEE (reference sequence). CDR3 amino acids: CASSLSFRSTDTQYF. In nucleotides, the CDR3 is TGTGCCAGCAGCTTGTCGTTCAGAAGCACAGATACGCAGTATTTT.

The chain employs TRBV5-1 and TRBJ2-3; tentative D call: TRBD2 (6 bases). Between the trimmed V and J ends, which lost 0 bases and 4 bases, there was a span of 9 bases. Germline-derived CDR1 and CDR2 are SGHRS and YFSETQ. The CDR3 is 14 amino acids. CDR3: CASSLEGRPDTQYF. The CDR3 DNA is TGCGCCAGCAGCTTGGAGGGGAGGCCAGATACGCAGTATTTT.

The rearrangement joins TRBV15 to TRBJ2-1, with a possible D match to TRBD2 (5 bases). V was trimmed by 0 bases and J by 7 bases, leaving 13 bases between them. The CDR3 has 15 residues. Germline CDR1 reads LNHNV; CDR2 reads YYDKDF (reference sequence). CDR3 in amino acids: CATSRERGDGNEQFF. In DNA, the CDR3 is TGTGCCACCAGCAGAGAACGGGGAGACGGGAATGAGCAGTTCTTC.

The rearrangement uses TRBV9 and TRBJ2-1; 7 bases match TRBD2. The V and J ends lost 3 bases and 2 bases, in that order; junction bases with no gene match: 8. The germline V gene has CDR1 SGDLS and CDR2 YYNGEE. This CDR3 region has 16 residues. CDR3 protein: CASSAAGRETYNEQFF. The CDR3 coding sequence is TGTGCCAGCAGCGCCGCGGGGAGGGAGACCTACAATGAGCAGTTCTTC.

The chain employs TRBV7-9 and TRBJ1-6; a possible D gene is TRBD1 (6 bases). Germline CDR1 reads SEHNR; CDR2 reads FQNEAQ (reference sequence). This CDR3 is 15 amino acids long. V was cut by 5 bases and J by 6 bases, with 14 bases left in between. Here the CDR3 reads CASSHWTDSNSPLHF. The CDR3, as DNA: TGTGCCAGCAGCCATTGGACAGACAGTAATTCACCCCTCCACTTT.

The count of this clone is one. J is TRBJ1-3 and V is TRBV4-2; 8 bases are shared with TRBD1. The CDR3 has 16 amino acids. Per the germline V gene, CDR1 is LGHNA and CDR2 is YNFKEQ. The J segment lost 0 bases and the V segment lost 0 bases, leaving 1 base of the junction unmatched. The DNA of the CDR3 is TGTGCCAGCAGCCAAGAGGGGACAGGCTCTGGAAACACCATATATTTT. It is translated as CASSQEGTGSGNTIYF.

This chain joins TRBV12-5 and TRBJ2-1, with TRBD2 identical over 14 bases. The CDR3 is 15 amino acids. Losses at the gene ends were 10 bases for V and 10 bases for J; bases not matched to a gene: 12. Per germline, CDR1 LGHNT and CDR2 FRNRAP. The DNA for the CDR3 is TGTGCTACCAAGGAGACTAGCGGGAGGGCCGACGAGCAGTTCTTC. It translates to CATKETSGRADEQFF.

The V call is TRBV5-6, the J call TRBJ1-5, with D possibly TRBD1 on 5 matching bases. The germline V and J ends were trimmed by 1 base and 3 bases, with 17 bases remaining between them. Looked up from germline, CDR1 is SGHDT and CDR2 is YYEEEE. The CDR3 runs to 17 residues. The DNA for the CDR3 is TGTGCCAGCAGCTTGTCAGGGTTCATGGCCCTCAATCAGCCCCAGCATTTT. Encoded protein: CASSLSGFMALNQPQHF.

This chain connects TRBV12-5 to TRBJ1-1; 9 bases agree with TRBD1. CDR1 and CDR2 from the germline V gene are LGHNT and FRNRAP. The CDR3 is 16 amino acids. Trimming took 0 bases from V and 6 from J; bases not matched to a gene: 8. CDR3 DNA sequence: TGTGCTAGTGGTTTGGTACTTGGACAGGGGAGGCCTGAAGCTTTCTTT. Translated, it gives CASGLVLGQGRPEAFF.

This sequence joins TRBV6-5 and TRBJ2-1; a weak D match, TRBD1 (6 bases). The germline V and J ends were trimmed by 2 bases and 14 bases, with 19 bases remaining between them. The CDR3 runs to 14 residues. Germline lookup yields CDR1 MNHEY and CDR2 SVGAGI. The CDR3 protein is CASSYVGPGQGEFF. The DNA of the CDR3 is TGTGCCAGCAGTTACGTTGGTCCGGGACAAGGGGAGTTCTTC.

The chain recombines TRBV7-2 with TRBJ2-7, with a tentative D call TRBD1 (7 bases). CDR3 length: 15 amino acids. The ends were cut back, 5 bases at V and 2 bases at J, with 16 bases in the middle. Looked up from germline, CDR1 is SGHTA and CDR2 is FQGNSA. The CDR3 region has the DNA TGTGCCAGCAGCACGTCCGGGGGACAGCCCTACGAGCAGTACTTC. It specifies CASSTSGGQPYEQYF. Full variable domain (remainder filled in from reference TRBV7-2 and TRBJ2-7): GAGVSQSPSNKVTEKGKDVELRCDPISGHTALYWYRQSLGQGLEFLIYFQGNSAPDKSGLPSDRFSAERTGGSVSTLTIQRTQQEDSAVYLCASSTSGGQPYEQYFGPGTRLTVT.